These 24 T cell receptor beta chains were sequenced from one sample in a study of technical replicates of blood from several donors. TCRdb's copy holds only in-frame clones and misses some; the assay was immunoSEQ multiplex PCR. The data hold about 100,000 clones, with approximately 95% observed a single time. The sample comprised T cells isolated from PBMCs. Receptors originate from a human donor in good health.

The chain uses TRBV6-5 and TRBJ1-1; 8 nucleotides match TRBD1. Germline V gene data show CDR1 as MNHEY and CDR2 as SVGAGI. Trimming at V came to 5 bases and at J to 5 bases, leaving 4 bases not matched to a gene. This CDR3 has 13 residues. The CDR3 sequence: CASSRQGRTEAFF. CDR3 nucleotides: TGTGCCAGCAGTAGACAGGGGAGAACTGAAGCTTTCTTT.

The chain recombines TRBV30 with TRBJ2-1, with TRBD2 matching 8 bases. The CDR3 totals 14 residues. V was clipped by 4 bases and J by 9 bases; unmatched bases: 11. Germline V CDR1 and CDR2: GTSNPN, SVGIG (reference sequence). The CDR3 nucleotides are TGTGCCTGGACCCGGCAGCGGGAGATTGGTGAGCAGTTCTTC. Its protein product is CAWTRQREIGEQFF.

The V call is TRBV10-3, the J call TRBJ2-2, with no clear D. This CDR3 is built from 13 residues. Germline lookup yields CDR1 ENHRY and CDR2 SYGVKD. The V and J ends lost 3 bases and 4 bases respectively, with 6 bases between them. CDR3 nucleotide sequence: TGTGCCATCAGTGATGGCGGCACCGGGGAGCTGTTTTTT. Its protein product is CAISDGGTGELFF.

On this clone itself: Germline is not matched at one junction end, which may reflect a read error. Additional DNA sequences in this sample encode the identical CDR3. The V and J genes are TRBV9 and TRBJ2-7; 12 bases align to TRBD2. Germline lookup yields CDR1 SGDLS and CDR2 YYNGEE. The CDR3 is 16 amino acids. CDR3 loop: CASSVAVGLAGPEQYF. The CDR3 DNA reads as TGTGCCAGCAGCGTCGCCGTGGGACTAGCGGGCCCCGAGCAATACTTC.

This chain joins TRBV6-5 and TRBJ2-5, with 7 positions matching TRBD2. Germline V gene data show CDR1 as MNHEY and CDR2 as SVGAGI. Trimming removed 10 bases from V and 5 bases from J; junction bases left unmatched: 1. This CDR3 contains 10 residues. In nucleotides, the CDR3 is TGTGCCACCGGGGGGGAGACCCAGTACTTC. Translating it yields CATGGETQYF.

V is TRBV28 and J is TRBJ1-2, with D uncertain. V was cut by 3 bases and J by 8 bases, with 22 bases left in between. The CDR3 is 16 amino acids. CDR1 MDHEN and CDR2 SYDVKM come from the germline V gene. In DNA form, the CDR3 reads TGTGCCAGCAGTTTTCGGTTACTGGTCCAGGTCGACGGCTACACCTTC. It is translated as CASSFRLLVQVDGYTF.

The chain uses TRBV5-1 and TRBJ2-7, with D perhaps TRBD2 (6 bases). Germline lookup yields CDR1 SGHRS and CDR2 YFSETQ. The CDR3 has 15 amino acids. V gave up 3 bases and J gave up 0 bases, with 13 bases separating them. CDR3 sequence: CASSSGTSSSYEQYF. CDR3 DNA: TGCGCCAGCAGCTCCGGGACTTCCAGCTCCTACGAGCAGTACTTC. The full variable domain, in which reference TRBV5-1 and TRBJ2-7 provide the parts outside the CDR3, is KAGVTQTPRYLIKTRGQQVTLSCSPISGHRSVSWYQQTPGQGLQFLFEYFSETQRNKGNFPGRFSGRQFSNSRSEMNVSTLELGDSALYLCASSSGTSSSYEQYFGPGTRLTVT.

This chain connects TRBV2 to TRBJ2-3; D is perhaps TRBD1 (5 bases). V was clipped by 7 bases and J by 4 bases, with 27 bases between them. The germline V gene encodes CDR1 SNHLY and CDR2 FYNNEI. The length of the CDR3 is 18 residues. CDR3 sequence: CASTSVAQDTLRADTQYF. The CDR3 bases are TGTGCCAGCACTTCGGTGGCACAGGACACCCTACGGGCAGATACGCAGTATTTT.

The chain employs TRBV7-2 and TRBJ2-7; D is undetermined. Germline values: CDR1 SGHTA, CDR2 FQGNSA. Trimming pared 1 base from V and 2 bases from J, leaving 12 bases between. The CDR3 extends over 15 amino acids. CDR3 in DNA: TGTGCCAGCAGCTTAGTCCCAGTACAGACCTACGAGCAGTACTTC. Translating it yields CASSLVPVQTYEQYF.

The chain has TRBV2 and TRBJ1-4; no definite D call. This CDR3 comprises 14 residues. Germline V gives CDR1 SNHLY, CDR2 FYNNEI. Trimming shortened V by 6 bases and J by 3 bases, and 11 bases separated the two germline ends. The CDR3 region is CASRIVRANEKLFF. DNA for the CDR3: TGTGCCAGCAGGATCGTACGAGCTAATGAAAAACTGTTTTTT.

The chain recombines TRBV6-5 with TRBJ1-4; D is ambiguous. V shed 8 bases and J shed 0 bases, with 13 bases lying between them. The CDR3 extends over 15 amino acids. Germline CDR1 and CDR2: MNHEY and SVGAGI. The CDR3 sequence: CASRVTGSTNEKLFF. The DNA for the CDR3 is TGTGCCAGCCGAGTGACGGGGTCAACTAATGAAAAACTGTTTTTT.

This sequence joins TRBV9 and TRBJ2-1, with TRBD2 identical over 12 bases. From germline, CDR1 is SGDLS and CDR2 YYNGEE. J lost 8 bases, V lost 4 bases, and 16 bases had no gene match. The length of the CDR3 is 18 residues. The CDR3 reads CASSTHRLLAGGRDEQFF. The DNA of the CDR3 is TGTGCCAGCAGCACCCACCGACTCCTAGCGGGAGGGAGGGATGAGCAGTTCTTC.

J is TRBJ1-4 and V is TRBV6-1, with unresolved D. The V gene's germline CDR1 is MNHNS and CDR2 SASEGT. This CDR3 region has 14 residues. Trimming left V 6 bases short and J 8 bases short, with 16 bases between. The CDR3 region is CASRAGWEREKLFF. The DNA for the CDR3 is TGTGCCAGCAGGGCAGGTTGGGAGCGGGAAAAACTGTTTTTT.

The gene calls are TRBV4-2 and TRBJ2-3, with TRBD2 identical over 7 bases. This CDR3 has 16 residues. Germline V gene lookup returns CDR1 LGHNA and CDR2 YNFKEQ. Unmatched junction bases numbered 12, after V lost 4 bases and J lost 5 bases. CDR3 residues: CASSPLGGSVGDTQYF. For the CDR3, the DNA is TGTGCCAGCAGCCCTCTCGGCGGGAGTGTGGGAGATACGCAGTATTTT.

The gene calls are TRBV6-1 and TRBJ2-1, with 7 bases that match TRBD2. This CDR3 spans 14 amino acids. The V gene end was trimmed by 1 base and the J gene end by 6 bases; junction bases not matched to a gene: 3. The germline V gene encodes CDR1 MNHNS and CDR2 SASEGT. The CDR3 DNA is TGTGCCAGCAGTGAAGTGGGGGGGAGCAATGAGCAGTTCTTC. Translated, it gives CASSEVGGSNEQFF.

The chain carries TRBV2 and TRBJ2-1; weak D call: TRBD1 (6 bases). The CDR3 length is 16 residues. Deletions cut 1 base from V and 3 bases from J, with 13 bases between. Germline V gives CDR1 SNHLY, CDR2 FYNNEI. CDR3 protein: CASSEVAQGRYNEQFF. CDR3 coding DNA: TGTGCCAGCAGTGAAGTGGCGCAGGGGCGCTACAATGAGCAGTTCTTC.

This chain connects TRBV30 to TRBJ2-7; 7 bases agree with TRBD2. The J segment lost 6 bases and the V segment lost 2 bases, leaving 16 bases of the junction unmatched. The CDR3 consists of 16 residues. Germline CDR1 reads GTSNPN; CDR2 reads SVGIG (reference sequence). CDR3 region: CAWSSPETSSYVEQYF. Here the CDR3 DNA reads TGTGCCTGGAGTAGCCCTGAGACTAGCAGCTATGTCGAGCAGTACTTC.

The chain carries TRBV11-2 and TRBJ2-1; 9 bases agree with TRBD2. The length of the CDR3 is 18 residues. V gave up 2 bases and J gave up 7 bases; unmatched junction bases: 15. Germline V gene data show CDR1 as SGHAT and CDR2 as FQNNGV. The CDR3 protein is CASSLRGIGGTSLNEQFF. The CDR3 nucleotides read TGTGCCAGCAGCTTAAGGGGGATAGGCGGGACTAGCCTAAATGAGCAGTTCTTC.

The chain uses TRBV7-2 and TRBJ2-7; D gene ambiguous. The CDR3 loop spans 17 amino acids. Deletions cut 1 base from V and 2 bases from J, with 18 bases between. CDR1 is SGHTA, CDR2 FQGNSA, per germline. CDR3 protein: CASSLEVQAYFAYEQYF. Here the CDR3 DNA reads TGTGCCAGCAGCTTAGAGGTTCAGGCTTACTTTGCCTACGAGCAGTACTTC.

The gene calls are TRBV7-2 and TRBJ2-2; TRBD2 matches 14 bases. CDR1 and CDR2 (germline): SGHTA, FQGNSA. V trimming: 8 bases; J trimming: 5 bases; junction bases outside the gene matches: 7. The CDR3 has 16 residues. CDR3 DNA: TGTGCCAGCGGCACTCGACTAGCGGGAGGGACCGGGGAGCTGTTTTTT. Residues: CASGTRLAGGTGELFF.

The gene calls are TRBV28 and TRBJ2-3; TRBD1 matches 8 bases. The junction had 4 bases not matched to a gene; V was cut back by 0 bases and J by 2 bases. The CDR3 covers 16 residues. Germline loops: CDR1 MDHEN, CDR2 SYDVKM. This chain's CDR3 is CASSLWSQGVTDTQYF. CDR3 in DNA: TGTGCCAGCAGTTTATGGTCACAGGGGGTCACAGATACGCAGTATTTT.

V and J are TRBV7-8 and TRBJ2-3, with 9 bases identical to TRBD2. V shed 4 bases and J 4 bases; nucleotides not matched to a gene: 6. The CDR3 spans 15 residues. The V gene's germline CDR1 is SGHVS and CDR2 FQNEAQ. In nucleotides, the CDR3 is TGTGCCAGCAGCTGGACTAGCGTCGAAGCAGATACGCAGTATTTT. Residues: CASSWTSVEADTQYF.

The chain links TRBV5-1 to TRBJ2-7; D is unresolved. Germline CDR1 reads SGHRS; CDR2 reads YFSETQ. The CDR3 covers 15 residues. V lost 2 bases, J lost 4 bases, and 16 bases lay in between. The CDR3 DNA sequence: TGCGCCAGCAGCTTTTCGCCTAGTCCCTCTTACGAGCAGTACTTC. Protein: CASSFSPSPSYEQYF.

This chain links TRBV14 with TRBJ1-1; weak D call: TRBD1 (5 bases). CDR1 SGHDN and CDR2 FVKESK come from the germline V gene. V was shortened by 4 bases and J by 8 bases, with 14 bases between the two germline ends. CDR3 size: 13 residues. CDR3 nucleotide sequence: TGTGCCAGCAGCCGATTTGGGGCAGTAGAAGCTTTCTTT. Protein sequence: CASSRFGAVEAFF.